The source of this T cell receptor beta chain is a study of a mutant IDH1 vaccine in newly diagnosed glioma. Study-level background: Before enrollment, the patients had been treated with radiotherapy alone, temozolomide alone, or both together. Most of them had received both. Study outcomes and limitations: Pseudoprogression seemed unrelated to changes in top peripheral T cell clonotypes.

Time point of the sample: week 5, during vaccination. Doses comprised 300 ug of mutant IDH1 20-mer peptide each, plus topical imiquimod. This CDR3 region has 15 residues. Germline CDR1 and CDR2: LNHNV and YYDKDF (reference sequence). The germline V and J ends were trimmed by 0 bases and 0 bases, with 8 bases remaining between them. In regard to this clone: The antigen is unknown.

TCRdb's copy holds only in-frame clones and misses some; the assay was immunoSEQ multiplex PCR. The profile shows tens of thousands of clones, around 84% of them singletons. The rearrangement uses TRBV15 and TRBJ1-2; D is unclear. Source: PBMCs, taken from a glioma patient whose treatment included an IDH1 peptide vaccine. The TCR comes from a woman aged 45 to 65 with glioma. The CDR3 region has the DNA TGTGCCACCAGCAGAGATAATCCAGCTAACTATGGCTACACCTTC. It encodes CATSRDNPANYGYTF.